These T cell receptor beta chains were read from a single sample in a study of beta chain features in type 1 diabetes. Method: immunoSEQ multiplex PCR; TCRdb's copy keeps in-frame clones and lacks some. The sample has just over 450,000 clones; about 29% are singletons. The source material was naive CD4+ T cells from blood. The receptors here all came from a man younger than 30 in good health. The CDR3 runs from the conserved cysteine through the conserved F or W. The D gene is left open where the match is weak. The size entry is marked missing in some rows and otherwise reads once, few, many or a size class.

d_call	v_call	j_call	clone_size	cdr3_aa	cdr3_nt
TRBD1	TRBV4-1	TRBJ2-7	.	CASSQPGQGKNEQYF	TGCGCCAGCAGCCAGCCGGGACAGGGGAAGAACGAGCAGTACTTC
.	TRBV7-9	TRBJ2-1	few	CASTPLSSYNEQFF	TGTGCCAGCACCCCCCTGAGCTCCTACAATGAGCAGTTCTTC
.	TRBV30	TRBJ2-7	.	CAWSVPTGGAGSYEQYF	TGTGCCTGGAGTGTCCCGACCGGCGGGGCGGGCTCCTACGAGCAGTACTTC
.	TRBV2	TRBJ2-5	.	CASSPQLTAETQYF	TGTGCCAGCAGTCCCCAACTTACGGCAGAGACCCAGTACTTC
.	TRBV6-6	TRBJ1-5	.	CASSYGWQPQHF	TGTGCCAGCAGTTACGGGTGGCAGCCCCAGCATTTT
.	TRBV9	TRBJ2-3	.	CASSVAGGTGDTQYF	TGTGCCAGCAGCGTAGCAGGTGGGACGGGCGATACGCAGTATTTT
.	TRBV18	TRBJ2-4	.	CASSPDMNIQYF	TGTGCCAGCTCACCGGACATGAACATTCAGTACTTC
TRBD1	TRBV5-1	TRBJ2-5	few	CASSHGTGWETQYF	TGCGCCAGCAGCCACGGGACAGGCTGGGAGACCCAGTACTTC
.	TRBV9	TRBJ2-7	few	CASSALASTYEQYF	TGTGCCAGCAGCGCGCTAGCGTCTACCTACGAGCAGTACTTC
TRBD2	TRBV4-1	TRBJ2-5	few	CASSQDLASGRETQYF	TGCGCCAGCAGCCAAGATCTGGCCTCCGGGAGGGAGACCCAGTACTTC
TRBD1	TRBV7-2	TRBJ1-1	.	CASSLASGQGTEAFF	TGTGCCAGCAGCTTAGCGTCGGGACAGGGCACTGAAGCTTTCTTT
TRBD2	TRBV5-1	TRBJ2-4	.	CASSFFHLPGLAGNTAAIQYF	TGCGCCAGCAGCTTCTTCCATCTACCGGGACTAGCGGGGAATACCGCAGCCATTCAGTACTTC
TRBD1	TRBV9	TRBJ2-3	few	CASSVGTGGTDTQYF	TGTGCCAGCAGCGTGGGGACAGGGGGCACAGATACGCAGTATTTT
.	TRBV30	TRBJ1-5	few	CAWSPTRFQPQHF	TGTGCCTGGAGTCCGACGCGGTTTCAGCCCCAGCATTTT
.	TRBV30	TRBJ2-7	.	CAWSRGASYEQYF	TGTGCCTGGAGTAGGGGGGCCTCCTACGAGCAGTACTTC
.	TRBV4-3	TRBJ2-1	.	CASSPDSHNEQFF	TGCGCCAGCAGCCCCGACAGTCACAATGAGCAGTTCTTC
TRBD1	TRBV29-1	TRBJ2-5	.	CSVYRGEETQYF	TGCAGCGTGTACAGGGGGGAAGAGACCCAGTACTTC
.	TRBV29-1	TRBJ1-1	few	CSVRASWGVVAEAFF	TGCAGCGTACGGGCCAGTTGGGGCGTAGTGGCTGAAGCTTTCTTT
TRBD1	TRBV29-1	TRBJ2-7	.	CSAGGGTGLYEQYF	TGCAGCGCCGGGGGTGGGACAGGATTATACGAGCAGTACTTC
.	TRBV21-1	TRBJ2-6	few	CASSRWDRPPSGANVLTF	TGTGCCAGCAGCCGATGGGACAGGCCCCCCTCTGGGGCCAACGTCCTGACTTTC
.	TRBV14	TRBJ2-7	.	CASSRGYNYEQYF	TGTGCCAGCAGCCGAGGATACAACTACGAGCAGTACTTC
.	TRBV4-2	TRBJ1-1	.	CASSQPTGTNTEAFF	TGTGCCAGCAGCCAGCCTACAGGGACTAACACTGAAGCTTTCTTT
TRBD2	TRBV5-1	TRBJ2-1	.	CASSLRAGGNEQFF	TGCGCCAGCAGCTTGCGGGCGGGGGGGAATGAGCAGTTCTTC
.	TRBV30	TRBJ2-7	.	CAWDRNPYEQYF	TGTGCCTGGGATCGAAACCCCTACGAGCAGTACTTC
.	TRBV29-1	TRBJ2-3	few	CSVEAGTGTDTQYF	TGCAGCGTTGAGGCAGGGACTGGCACAGATACGCAGTATTTT
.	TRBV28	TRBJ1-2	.	CASSTPKQFYGYTF	TGTGCCAGCAGTACTCCCAAACAGTTCTATGGCTACACCTTC
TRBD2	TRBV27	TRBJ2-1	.	CASPTEREGINEQFF	TGTGCCAGCCCGACTGAACGGGAGGGCATCAATGAGCAGTTCTTC